This T cell receptor (beta chain) stems from a study of T cell repertoires in cytomegalovirus infection. Study information: Indications of both CMV infection and matching HLA type were provided by public TCR beta signatures. Whole-study findings and limits: CMV-specific TCR beta clonotypes restricted by HLA-C were the ones dominating the ex vivo response. Summed frequency of public TCR beta families distinguished CMV carriers with the relevant HLA.

Germline CDR1 MDHEN, CDR2 SYDVKM. The V segment lost 5 bases and the J segment 0 bases; nucleotides outside the gene matches: 12. The CDR3 covers 19 residues. This clonotype occurred many times. Its antigen is not known. Each CDR3 protein is one row after TCRdb ran MiXCR on the reads. The sample shows 76,000 or so distinct CDR3 sequences, approximately 3.7% of them seen only once. This clonotype originated in a human donor in good health (CMV status not recorded). Some clones in this sample may be carry-over from other donors' samples. The rearrangement links TRBV28 to TRBJ2-6, with TRBD1 matching 8 bases. Sequencing was done on a sample of PBMCs. The CDR3 nucleotides are TGTGCCAGCAGTAATAACCGGGACAGGAAGAGCTCTGGGGCCAACGTCCTGACTTTC. Its protein product is CASSNNRDRKSSGANVLTF. The full variable domain, rest sourced from reference TRBV28 and TRBJ2-6, is DVKVTQSSRYLVKRTGEKVFLECVQDMDHENMFWYRQDPGLGLRLIYFSYDVKMKEKGDIPEGYSVSREKKERFSLILESASTNQTSMYLCASSNNRDRKSSGANVLTFGAGSRLTVL.